The sequence of this TCR beta chain was determined in a study of T-cell reconstitution after alpha-beta-depleted transplantation in children. It was with unique molecular identifiers that the TCRbeta library was prepared. TCRdb re-derived calls from the PCR reads in MiXCR, one entry per CDR3 protein. The top ten hold less than 4.5% of the sample, which has a few hundred thousand distinct CDR3 sequences, around 20% seen once. The CDR3 extends over 16 amino acids. Per germline, CDR1 MNHEY and CDR2 SMNVEV (reference sequence). Trimming removed 7 bases from V and 9 bases from J; junction bases left unmatched: 12. The table lists this clonotype with many counts.

The rearrangement joins TRBV27 to TRBJ2-1; 13 positions match TRBD2. This clonotype was obtained from a human donor who donated a stem cell graft to a child with acute myeloid leukemia. The specimen was PBMCs from the stem cell graft donor, collected from the stem cell graft. The CDR3, as DNA: TGTGCCAGCAACATACTAGGGACTAGCGGGATAAGTGAGCAGTTCTTC. Its protein product is CASNILGTSGISEQFF.